This T cell receptor beta chain was identified during a study of blood T cell repertoires in COVID-19. Turning to the study itself: The United States, Italy and Spain were the sources of the acute and convalescent COVID-19 samples. In each case, the material was cDNA or gDNA derived from T cells, B-cell-depleted T cells, or PBMCs.

Original analysis: Counts of nucleated cells, estimated from reference gene primer amplification, were obtained. Some clones are missing from TCRdb's copy, which holds only in-frame ones; the method was immunoSEQ multiplex PCR. V, J and clone size are taken as reported in that table, and D and trimming were inferred from the DNA itself. Found here are 150,000 to 200,000 clones, approximately 90% of them singletons; the top ten hold approximately 2.1%. The CDR3 is made up of 14 amino acids. With 4 bases removed from V and 2 bases from J, the gap between germline ends came to 12 bases. From germline, CDR1 is MGHRA and CDR2 YSYEKL.

The receptor was isolated from a man aged 18 to 30 who had recovered from COVID-19. This sequence joins TRBV4-1 and TRBJ2-7; D might be TRBD1 (5 bases). The sequenced sample was peripheral blood. DNA for the CDR3: TGCGCCAGCAGCCTTTCTGGGGCAGCCTACGAGCAGTACTTC. As protein: CASSLSGAAYEQYF.